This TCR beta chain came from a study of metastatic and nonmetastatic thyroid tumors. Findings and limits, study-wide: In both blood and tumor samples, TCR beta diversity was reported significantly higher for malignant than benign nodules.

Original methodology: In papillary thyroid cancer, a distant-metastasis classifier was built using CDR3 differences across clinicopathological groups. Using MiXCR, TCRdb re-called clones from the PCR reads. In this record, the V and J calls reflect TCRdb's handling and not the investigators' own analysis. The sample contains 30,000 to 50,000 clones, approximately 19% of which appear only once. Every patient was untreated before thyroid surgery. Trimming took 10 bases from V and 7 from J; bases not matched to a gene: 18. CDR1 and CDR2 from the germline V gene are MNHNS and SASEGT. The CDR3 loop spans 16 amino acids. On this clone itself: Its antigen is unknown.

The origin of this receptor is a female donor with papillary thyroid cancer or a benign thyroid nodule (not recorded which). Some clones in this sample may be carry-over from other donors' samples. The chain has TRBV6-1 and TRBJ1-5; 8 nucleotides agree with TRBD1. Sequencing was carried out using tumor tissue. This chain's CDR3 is CAINALATGVGQPQHF. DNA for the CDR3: TGTGCCATCAATGCCCTCGCGACAGGGGTAGGGCAGCCCCAGCATTTT.